The next 15 T cell receptor beta chains were all read from a single sample in a study of T-cell memory formation after mild COVID-19. MiXCR, applied by TCRdb to the 5' RACE reads, yields one record per CDR3 protein. This table holds roughly 200,000 distinct CDR3 sequences, 16% found once. The sample comprised PBMCs or a T cell subset sorted from them (not recorded which). All receptors come from an adult woman who had mild COVID-19 (a few samples of this study predate the infection). Cell type and time point are not known.

This clonotype came up many times. The chain recombines TRBV5-1 with TRBJ2-1, with a weak D call TRBD1 (6 bases). CDR1 and CDR2 (germline): SGHRS, YFSETQ. The CDR3 sequence is 13 residues long. Deletions cut 4 bases from V and 9 bases from J, with 14 bases between. The chain's CDR3 is CASSGRTDSEQFF. CDR3 sequence (DNA): TGCGCCAGCAGCGGGCGGACAGACAGTGAGCAGTTCTTC.

The DNA for the CDR3 is TGTGCCACTGGGGTTAGCGGGGCGACCGGGGAGCTGTTTTTT. Its translation: CATGVSGATGELFF. The chain carries TRBV27 and TRBJ2-2, with TRBD2 identical over 8 bases. The V and J ends lost 10 bases and 5 bases, in that order; junction bases with no gene match: 9. Germline CDR1 reads MNHEY; CDR2 reads SMNVEV (reference sequence). The CDR3 covers 14 residues.

This chain joins TRBV4-1 and TRBJ1-5; maybe TRBD1 (5 bases). V lost 0 bases and J lost 2, with 8 bases in between. Germline V CDR1 and CDR2: MGHRA, YSYEKL. The CDR3 has 15 amino acids. CDR3 protein: CASSQDGGGNQPQHF. CDR3 sequence (DNA): TGCGCCAGCAGCCAAGACGGGGGGGGCAATCAGCCCCAGCATTTT.

The sample holds a few counts of this clonotype. The chain joins TRBV6-5 to TRBJ1-1; 9 bases align to TRBD1. V lost 6 bases, J lost 12 bases, and 8 bases stayed unmatched. The CDR3 runs 12 residues. Germline V lookup: CDR1 MNHEY, CDR2 SVGAGI. CDR3 protein: CASSPGTGNTFF. DNA of the CDR3: TGTGCCAGCAGCCCCGGGACAGGGAATACTTTCTTT.

The J gene is TRBJ1-1, the V gene TRBV29-1, with a tentative D call TRBD1 (5 bases). Trimming removed 0 bases at V and 3 bases at J, with 8 bases between. Germline assignment: CDR1 SQVTM and CDR2 ANQGSEA. This CDR3 is 13 amino acids long. CDR3 nucleotides: TGCAGCGTTGAAGAAGACAGTTACACTGAAGCTTTCTTT. It encodes CSVEEDSYTEAFF.

V gene TRBV7-3 combines with J gene TRBJ2-3; 7 bases agree with TRBD1. The trim removed 4 bases at V and 4 bases at J, leaving 5 bases unmatched. The CDR3 length is 14 residues. The germline CDR1 and CDR2 sequences are SGHTA and FQGTGA. The CDR3 region has the DNA TGTGCCAGCAGCTCGGGACAGACCCCAGATACGCAGTATTTT. Its translation: CASSSGQTPDTQYF. Supplemented by reference TRBV7-3 and TRBJ2-3, the full variable domain reads GAGVSQTPSNKVTEKGKYVELRCDPISGHTALYWYRQSLGQGPEFLIYFQGTGAADDSGLPNDRFFAVRPEGSVSTLKIQRTERGDSAVYLCASSSGQTPDTQYFGPGTRLTVL.

This chain uses TRBV6-5 with TRBJ2-7; D is possibly TRBD2 (5 bases). The CDR3 extends over 15 amino acids. V was trimmed by 4 bases and J by 0 bases, leaving 13 bases between them. The germline V gene has CDR1 MNHEY and CDR2 SVGAGI. This chain's CDR3 is CASSLTEAPSYEQYF. DNA of the CDR3: TGTGCCAGCAGTTTAACGGAGGCCCCCTCCTACGAGCAGTACTTC.

The rearrangement joins TRBV2 to TRBJ1-6, with TRBD1 matching 8 bases. This CDR3 has 15 amino acids. Germline V lookup: CDR1 SNHLY, CDR2 FYNNEI. J was trimmed by 5 bases and V by 8 bases; bases with no gene match: 8. The chain's CDR3 is CASSGTGYDNSPLHF. The DNA for the CDR3 is TGTGCCAGCTCCGGGACAGGCTACGATAATTCACCCCTCCACTTT.

This chain joins TRBV12-3 or TRBV12-4 and TRBJ2-7; no clear D. This CDR3 has 13 residues. Trimming shortened V by 1 base and J by 1 base, and 5 bases separated the two germline ends. CDR3 sequence reads: CASSLDVSYEQYF. DNA of the CDR3: TGTGCCAGCAGTTTAGACGTGTCCTACGAGCAGTACTTC.

J is TRBJ2-2 and V is TRBV9, with 7 bases that match TRBD2. The trim removed 3 bases at V and 6 bases at J, leaving 11 bases unmatched. CDR3 size: 16 residues. In germline, CDR1 is SGDLS, CDR2 YYNGEE. CDR3 DNA: TGTGCCAGCAGCGCCGGGCCCCGGGGGGACGCCGGGGAGCTGTTTTTT. As protein: CASSAGPRGDAGELFF.

The chain is built from TRBV5-1 and TRBJ1-5; tentatively, D is TRBD1 (6 bases). The germline V gene has CDR1 SGHRS and CDR2 YFSETQ. This CDR3 region has 17 residues. Trimming cost V 4 bases and J 4 bases, with 21 bases left between them. The chain's CDR3 is CASSARIRQEGNQPQHF. The CDR3 DNA reads as TGCGCCAGCAGCGCCCGGATCAGACAGGAGGGGAATCAGCCCCAGCATTTT.

This clonotype has a handful of counts. The rearrangement uses TRBV4-2 and TRBJ2-7; 7 positions agree with TRBD1. Germline V gene data show CDR1 as LGHNA and CDR2 as YNFKEQ. CDR3 length: 18 amino acids. After removal of 4 bases from V and 3 bases from J, the junction contained 18 bases not matched to a gene. For the CDR3, the DNA is TGTGCCAGCAGCCTCGAAGGACAGGAACAGGGATTTTTCTACGAGCAGTACTTC. Its translation is CASSLEGQEQGFFYEQYF.

This clonotype has ten or more counts. The rearrangement joins TRBV7-6 to TRBJ2-1; D is uncertain. This CDR3 comprises 15 residues. Germline V gives CDR1 SGHVS, CDR2 FNYEAQ. The germline V and J ends were trimmed by 5 bases and 9 bases, with 20 bases remaining between them. Here the CDR3 reads CASSSWRHSGGEQFF. DNA of the CDR3: TGTGCCAGCAGCAGTTGGCGTCATTCGGGTGGTGAGCAGTTCTTC.

The rearrangement joins TRBV7-9 to TRBJ2-7, with 7 nucleotides matching TRBD1. The V gene's germline CDR1 is SEHNR and CDR2 FQNEAQ (reference sequence). The CDR3 consists of 13 residues. The V and J ends lost 5 bases and 3 bases, in that order; junction bases with no gene match: 4. Here the CDR3 DNA reads TGTGCCAGCAGCGGCAACAGGGGCTACGAGCAGTACTTC. This sequence encodes CASSGNRGYEQYF. The whole variable domain, filled in from reference TRBV7-9 and TRBJ2-7, reads DTGVSQNPRHKITKRGQNVTFRCDPISEHNRLYWYRQTLGQGPEFLTYFQNEAQLEKSRLLSDRFSAERPKGSFSTLEIQRTEQGDSAMYLCASSGNRGYEQYFGPGTRLTVT.

This clonotype has only a few counts. V gene TRBV20-1 combines with J gene TRBJ2-2, with 11 positions matching TRBD2. CDR3 length: 17 amino acids. Germline CDR1 is DFQATT and CDR2 is SNEGSKA (reference sequence). V trimming: 0 bases; J trimming: 4 bases; junction bases outside the gene matches: 7. CDR3 bases: TGCAGTGCTAGAGATGTACTAGCGGGGGAGGGCACCGGGGAGCTGTTTTTT. It yields the protein CSARDVLAGEGTGELFF.